Shown below are 25 T cell receptor beta chains from a single sample sequenced in a study of T cells in tumors after PD-1 blockade. Sequencing was performed with immunoSEQ multiplex PCR; in TCRdb, only in-frame clones are kept and a portion is missing. The sample has tens of thousands of clones, roughly 75% seen once; the top ten hold around an eighth. Sequences were derived from PBMCs, sampled before anti-PD-1 treatment. Every receptor here comes from a human donor with basal cell carcinoma.

This chain links TRBV19 with TRBJ2-7, with a weak D call TRBD1 (6 bases). With 3 bases removed from V and 2 bases from J, the gap between germline ends came to 11 bases. This CDR3 region has 14 residues. CDR1 is LNHDA and CDR2 is SQIVND in the germline V gene (reference sequence). The CDR3 loop reads CASSMDSGPYEQYF. The CDR3 DNA follows: TGTGCCAGTAGTATGGACAGTGGGCCCTACGAGCAGTACTTC.

V and J are TRBV7-8 and TRBJ1-5; no definite D call. V lost 1 base to trimming and J lost 0 bases, with 7 bases between them. Germline V gene sequence: CDR1 SGHVS, CDR2 FQNEAQ. The CDR3 consists of 15 residues. This CDR3 reads CASSLDSYSNQPQHF. In DNA form, the CDR3 reads TGTGCCAGCAGCTTAGACAGCTATAGCAATCAGCCCCAGCATTTT.

The rearrangement joins TRBV12-5 to TRBJ2-3; D is possibly TRBD1 (6 bases). Per the germline V gene, CDR1 is LGHNT and CDR2 is FRNRAP. V lost 1 base, J lost 6 bases, and 14 bases lay in between. The CDR3 covers 15 residues. DNA of the CDR3: TGTGCTAGTGGTTTGGCGACAGGACAGAGGGATACGCAGTATTTT. Translated: CASGLATGQRDTQYF.

The V and J genes are TRBV29-1 and TRBJ2-7, with 9 bases that match TRBD1. J was trimmed by 3 bases and V by 5 bases; bases with no gene match: 5. The V gene's germline CDR1 is SQVTM and CDR2 ANQGSEA. There are 13 residues in the CDR3. The CDR3 nucleotides are TGCAGCGTTTCACAGGGGGCTATCTACGAGCAGTACTTC. It specifies CSVSQGAIYEQYF.

The chain uses TRBV30 and TRBJ2-2; the D is unclear. V lost 0 bases and J 3 bases, leaving 17 bases between the germline ends. This CDR3 has 17 residues. Germline assignment: CDR1 GTSNPN and CDR2 SVGIG (reference sequence). CDR3 in amino acids: CAWSVRADSRDTGELFF. The CDR3 bases are TGTGCCTGGAGTGTACGGGCAGATAGTAGGGACACCGGGGAGCTGTTTTTT.

This sequence joins TRBV3-1 (or the pseudogene TRBV3-2) and TRBJ1-4; D gene uncertain. Per germline, CDR1 LGHDT and CDR2 YNNKEL (reference sequence). V lost 8 bases and J lost 0, with 19 bases in between. This CDR3 is built from 17 residues. The CDR3 sequence is CASLKSGKGTTNEKLFF. CDR3 in DNA: TGTGCCAGCCTTAAGTCCGGCAAAGGAACAACTAATGAAAAACTGTTTTTT.

The V call is TRBV11-3, the J call TRBJ2-2; possibly TRBD1 for D (6 bases). The CDR3 consists of 13 residues. Germline V lookup: CDR1 SGHNT, CDR2 YENEEA. V was cut by 6 bases and J by 5 bases, with 10 bases left in between. The chain's CDR3 is CASRGARTGELFF. In nucleotides, the CDR3 is TGTGCCAGCAGGGGGGCGAGAACCGGGGAGCTGTTTTTT.

This clone was observed a single time. CDR3 sequence reads: CASSLGTALGTFEQYF. CDR3 bases: TGTGCCAGCAGCTTAGGGACCGCACTGGGGACGTTCGAGCAGTACTTC. The chain carries TRBV7-8 and TRBJ2-7; D tentatively reads TRBD1 or TRBD2 (5 bases each). The ends were cut back, 1 base at V and 6 bases at J, with 19 bases in the middle. The germline V gene has CDR1 SGHVS and CDR2 FQNEAQ. The CDR3 has 16 amino acids.

This clone is labeled as medium-sized. V gene TRBV6-4 combines with J gene TRBJ1-1, with D hard to call. CDR1 and CDR2 (germline): MRHNA, SNTAGT. The CDR3 sequence is 13 residues long. Trimming pared 3 bases from V and 5 bases from J, leaving 10 bases between. The DNA of the CDR3 is TGTGCCAGCAGTGAACGGGAAGGTACTGAAGCTTTCTTT. Translated, it gives CASSEREGTEAFF.

The rearrangement uses TRBV10-3 and TRBJ1-5; D remains ambiguous. The CDR3 has 14 amino acids. Germline assignment: CDR1 ENHRY and CDR2 SYGVKD. V gave up 2 bases and J gave up 4 bases, with 9 bases separating them. The CDR3 sequence is CAISEHSKNQPQHF. In DNA, the CDR3 is TGTGCCATCAGTGAGCACAGCAAGAATCAGCCCCAGCATTTT.

The rearrangement links TRBV27 to TRBJ1-1; D might be TRBD1 (5 bases). V gave up 2 bases and J gave up 5 bases, with 18 bases separating them. Germline V CDR1 and CDR2: MNHEY, SMNVEV (reference sequence). The CDR3 length is 16 residues. The CDR3 is CASSLVQGGIRTEAFF. For the CDR3, the DNA is TGTGCCAGCAGTTTAGTGCAGGGTGGAATAAGGACTGAAGCTTTCTTT.

V gene TRBV20-1 combines with J gene TRBJ2-7; TRBD1 agrees at 8 bases. J gave up 2 bases and V 3 bases, and 6 bases lay outside the gene matches. Germline V lookup: CDR1 DFQATT, CDR2 SNEGSKA (reference sequence). CDR3 length: 14 amino acids. CDR3 amino acids: CSASRTGRTYEQYF. CDR3 DNA: TGCAGTGCTAGTCGGACAGGGAGGACCTACGAGCAGTACTTC.

CDR3 in amino acids: CASSSIPVGTRSPLHF. The CDR3 bases are TGTGCCAGCAGTTCTATCCCCGTTGGGACGAGATCACCCCTCCACTTT. The rearrangement joins TRBV6-5 to TRBJ1-6, with D possibly TRBD1 on 5 matching bases. The germline V gene has CDR1 MNHEY and CDR2 SVGAGI. The V gene lost 4 bases and the J gene lost 10 bases, with 20 bases spanning the gap. The CDR3 is 16 residues long.

The chain links TRBV5-8 to TRBJ1-4; no definite D call. Trimming cost V 4 bases and J 5 bases, with 15 bases left between them. Per germline, CDR1 SGHTS and CDR2 YDEGEE. The CDR3 consists of 15 residues. DNA of the CDR3: TGTGCCAGCAGCCCGGGAGGACCCAAAAATGAAAAACTGTTTTTT. Amino acid sequence: CASSPGGPKNEKLFF. Using reference TRBV5-8 and TRBJ1-4 for the parts outside the CDR3, the full variable domain is EAGVTQSPTHLIKTRGQQATLRCSPISGHTSVYWYQQALGLGLQFLLWYDEGEERNRGNFPPRFSGRQFPNYSSELNVNALELEDSALYLCASSPGGPKNEKLFFGSGTQLSVL.

This clone was found a few times. The chain links TRBV12-3 or TRBV12-4 to TRBJ1-1; the D is unclear. The germline V and J ends were trimmed by 2 bases and 7 bases, with 11 bases remaining between them. This CDR3 is 13 amino acids long. CDR3 in amino acids: CASSLRSGVEAFF. The CDR3 DNA reads as TGTGCCAGCAGTTTACGCTCCGGGGTTGAAGCTTTCTTT.

This clone was seen a few times. This rearrangement joins TRBV27 to TRBJ2-7; D remains unclear. There are 14 residues in the CDR3. The V gene's germline CDR1 is MNHEY and CDR2 SMNVEV (reference sequence). V lost 1 base and J lost 5, with 12 bases in between. This CDR3 is CASSLFSGVDEQYF. The CDR3 coding sequence is TGTGCCAGCAGTTTATTTAGTGGGGTAGACGAGCAGTACTTC.

This chain joins TRBV30 and TRBJ2-5; TRBD2 matches 8 bases. CDR3 length equals 13 residues. V was pared by 7 bases and J by 0 bases, with 4 bases of the junction left unmatched. From germline, CDR1 is GTSNPN and CDR2 SVGIG (reference sequence). The CDR3 spells CASSGGHQETQYF. CDR3 DNA: TGTGCCTCAAGCGGGGGCCACCAAGAGACCCAGTACTTC.

This clone has a handful of counts. V and J are TRBV20-1 and TRBJ1-5; 8 nucleotides align to TRBD1. The trim removed 3 bases at V and 2 bases at J, leaving 9 bases unmatched. Germline CDR1 reads DFQATT; CDR2 reads SNEGSKA (reference sequence). The CDR3 length is 16 residues. CDR3 nucleotides: TGCAGTGCTAGTCTTAGGACAGGGAGAGGCAATCAGCCCCAGCATTTT. This sequence encodes CSASLRTGRGNQPQHF.

The V and J genes are TRBV23-1 and TRBJ1-1, with TRBD1 matching 12 bases. TRBV23-1 qualifies as an ORF whose function is uncertain. This CDR3 contains 18 residues. The V segment lost 2 bases and the J segment 4 bases; nucleotides outside the gene matches: 11. The chain's CDR3 is CASSQQGQGAFLVTEAFF. CDR3 nucleotide sequence: TGCGCCAGCAGTCAACAGGGACAGGGGGCGTTTTTGGTCACTGAAGCTTTCTTT.

In its sample, this clone was seen many times. The chain recombines TRBV5-4 with TRBJ2-7, with 9 bases lining up with TRBD1. Germline values: CDR1 SGHNT, CDR2 YYREEE (reference sequence). V trimming: 4 bases; J trimming: 3 bases; junction bases outside the gene matches: 11. This CDR3 spans 16 amino acids. The CDR3 loop reads CASSPGSGTGIYEQYF. The CDR3 region has the DNA TGTGCCAGCAGCCCTGGCTCCGGGACAGGGATCTACGAGCAGTACTTC.

The V call is TRBV11-1, the J call TRBJ2-7; 8 nucleotides match TRBD1. Per germline, CDR1 SGHAT and CDR2 FQDESV (reference sequence). V trimming: 4 bases; J trimming: 2 bases; junction bases outside the gene matches: 7. The CDR3 has 15 residues. Here the CDR3 DNA reads TGTGCCAGCAGCTCGACCGGGACAGGCGCCTACGAGCAGTACTTC. Translation gives CASSSTGTGAYEQYF.

The chain links TRBV4-1 to TRBJ2-5; D ambiguous. Germline V gene sequence: CDR1 MGHRA, CDR2 YSYEKL. This CDR3 is built from 13 residues. V was cut by 2 bases and J by 4 bases, with 8 bases left in between. The CDR3 is CASSQRAGETQYF. The CDR3 coding sequence is TGCGCCAGCAGCCAAAGGGCTGGAGAGACCCAGTACTTC.

The V call is TRBV30, the J call TRBJ1-4, with D tentatively TRBD1 (6 bases). Germline assignment: CDR1 GTSNPN and CDR2 SVGIG (reference sequence). This CDR3 has 13 amino acids. The ends were cut back, 0 bases at V and 6 bases at J, with 8 bases in the middle. As DNA, the CDR3 is TGTGCCTGGAGTGTAGGGGGGGATGAAAAACTGTTTTTT. Amino acids: CAWSVGGDEKLFF.

This chain links TRBV18 with TRBJ1-4; 12 positions agree with TRBD1. V lost 4 bases, J lost 0 bases, and 9 bases stayed unmatched. The CDR3 has 19 residues. In germline, CDR1 is KGHSH, CDR2 LQKENI. The CDR3 here is CASSRLRDRGPATNEKLFF. DNA for the CDR3: TGTGCCAGCTCACGATTACGGGACAGGGGGCCTGCAACTAATGAAAAACTGTTTTTT.

The chain combines TRBV19 with TRBJ2-7; TRBD1 aligns across 10 bases. The CDR3 has 14 amino acids. Germline CDR1 is LNHDA and CDR2 is SQIVND (reference sequence). Germline trimming cut 6 bases from V and 2 bases from J; bases unmatched to any gene: 4. The CDR3 loop reads CASSRDRGTYEQYF. The CDR3 coding sequence is TGTGCCAGTAGCCGGGACAGGGGTACCTACGAGCAGTACTTC.